This T cell receptor (beta chain) was observed in a study of post-analysis software for immune sequencing data. Findings of the study overall: Several TRBV segments occurring more often in patients than controls included TRBV5-6, TRBV5-1 and TRBV20-1.

Unique molecular identifiers were built into the TCR beta cDNA libraries. Each CDR3 protein is one row after TCRdb ran MiXCR on the PCR reads. The sample lists about 770,000 distinct CDR3 sequences, about 43% seen once, with roughly 5% in the top ten. This clonotype was detected only a few times. Its antigen remains unknown. Germline V gives CDR1 SGHRS, CDR2 YFSETQ. The V gene end was trimmed by 0 bases and the J gene end by 6 bases; junction bases not matched to a gene: 10. CDR3 length: 16 residues. The clonotype originates from a girl aged 5 to 17 with multiple sclerosis. The specimen sequenced was blood. The gene calls are TRBV5-1 and TRBJ2-3; 7 bases align to TRBD2. The chain's CDR3 is CASSLVGALGGDTQYF. The CDR3 region has the DNA TGCGCCAGCAGCTTGGTCGGAGCGTTGGGAGGGGATACGCAGTATTTT.